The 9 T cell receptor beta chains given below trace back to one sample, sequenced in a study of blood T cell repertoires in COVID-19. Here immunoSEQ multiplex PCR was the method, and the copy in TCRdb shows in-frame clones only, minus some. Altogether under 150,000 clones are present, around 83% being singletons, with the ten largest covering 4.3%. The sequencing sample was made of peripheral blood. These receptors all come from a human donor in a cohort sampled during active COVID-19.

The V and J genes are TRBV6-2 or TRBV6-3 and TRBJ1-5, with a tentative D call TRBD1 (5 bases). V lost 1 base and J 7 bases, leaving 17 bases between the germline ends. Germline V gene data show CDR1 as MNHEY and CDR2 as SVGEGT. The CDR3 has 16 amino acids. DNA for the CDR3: TGTGCCAGCAGTTACTTCCGGGAACCACGGGGGCAGCCCCAGCATTTT. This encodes CASSYFREPRGQPQHF.

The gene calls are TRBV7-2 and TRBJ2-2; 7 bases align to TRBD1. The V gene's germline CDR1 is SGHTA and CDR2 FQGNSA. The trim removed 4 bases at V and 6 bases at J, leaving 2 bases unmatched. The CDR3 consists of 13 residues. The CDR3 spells CASSSQGAGELFF. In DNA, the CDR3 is TGTGCCAGCAGCTCCCAGGGGGCCGGGGAGCTGTTTTTT. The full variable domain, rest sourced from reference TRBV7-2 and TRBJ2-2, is GAGVSQSPSNKVTEKGKDVELRCDPISGHTALYWYRQSLGQGLEFLIYFQGNSAPDKSGLPSDRFSAERTGGSVSTLTIQRTQQEDSAVYLCASSSQGAGELFFGEGSRLTVL.

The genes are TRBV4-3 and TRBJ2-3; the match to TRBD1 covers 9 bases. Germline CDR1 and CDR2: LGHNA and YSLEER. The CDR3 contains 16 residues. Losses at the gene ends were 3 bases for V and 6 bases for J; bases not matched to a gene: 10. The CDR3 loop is CASSQEPGTGRDTQYF. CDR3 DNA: TGCGCCAGCAGCCAGGAACCCGGGACAGGGAGGGATACGCAGTATTTT.

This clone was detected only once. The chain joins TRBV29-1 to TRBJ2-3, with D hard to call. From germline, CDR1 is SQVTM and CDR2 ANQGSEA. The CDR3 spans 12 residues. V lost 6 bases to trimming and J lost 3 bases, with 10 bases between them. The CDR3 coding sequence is TGCAGCGTGAACCCCGGGACAGATACGCAGTATTTT. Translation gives CSVNPGTDTQYF.

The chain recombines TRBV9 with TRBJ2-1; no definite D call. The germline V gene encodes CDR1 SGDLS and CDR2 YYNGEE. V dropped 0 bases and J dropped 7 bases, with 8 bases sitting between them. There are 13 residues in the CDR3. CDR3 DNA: TGTGCCAGCAGCGTAGCGCCCAGGAATGAGCAGTTCTTC. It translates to CASSVAPRNEQFF.

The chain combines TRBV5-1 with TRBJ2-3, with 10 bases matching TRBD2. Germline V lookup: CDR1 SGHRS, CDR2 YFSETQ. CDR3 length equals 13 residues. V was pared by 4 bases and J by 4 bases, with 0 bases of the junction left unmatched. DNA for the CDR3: TGCGCCAGCAGCGGGACTAGCGCAGATACGCAGTATTTT. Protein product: CASSGTSADTQYF.

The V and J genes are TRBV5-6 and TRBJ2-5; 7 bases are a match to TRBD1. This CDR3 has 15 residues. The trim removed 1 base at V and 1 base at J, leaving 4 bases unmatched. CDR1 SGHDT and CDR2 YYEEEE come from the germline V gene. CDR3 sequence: CASSLRQGVQETQYF. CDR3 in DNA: TGTGCCAGCAGCTTGCGGCAGGGGGTCCAAGAGACCCAGTACTTC.

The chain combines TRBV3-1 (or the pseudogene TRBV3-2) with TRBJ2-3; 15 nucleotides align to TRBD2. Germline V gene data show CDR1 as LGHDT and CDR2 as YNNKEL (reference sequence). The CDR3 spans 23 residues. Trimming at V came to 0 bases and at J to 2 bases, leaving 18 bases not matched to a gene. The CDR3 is CASSQEPRWTSGRGLTSTDTQYF. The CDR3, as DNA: TGTGCCAGCAGCCAAGAGCCTAGGTGGACTAGCGGGAGGGGCCTAACATCCACAGATACGCAGTATTTT.

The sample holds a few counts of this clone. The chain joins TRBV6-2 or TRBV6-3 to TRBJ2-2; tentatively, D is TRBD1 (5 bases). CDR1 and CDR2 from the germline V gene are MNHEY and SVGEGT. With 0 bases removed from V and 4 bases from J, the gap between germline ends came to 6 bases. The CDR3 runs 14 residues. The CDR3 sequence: CASSYSDSTGELFF. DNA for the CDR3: TGTGCCAGCAGTTACTCAGACAGCACCGGGGAGCTGTTTTTT.